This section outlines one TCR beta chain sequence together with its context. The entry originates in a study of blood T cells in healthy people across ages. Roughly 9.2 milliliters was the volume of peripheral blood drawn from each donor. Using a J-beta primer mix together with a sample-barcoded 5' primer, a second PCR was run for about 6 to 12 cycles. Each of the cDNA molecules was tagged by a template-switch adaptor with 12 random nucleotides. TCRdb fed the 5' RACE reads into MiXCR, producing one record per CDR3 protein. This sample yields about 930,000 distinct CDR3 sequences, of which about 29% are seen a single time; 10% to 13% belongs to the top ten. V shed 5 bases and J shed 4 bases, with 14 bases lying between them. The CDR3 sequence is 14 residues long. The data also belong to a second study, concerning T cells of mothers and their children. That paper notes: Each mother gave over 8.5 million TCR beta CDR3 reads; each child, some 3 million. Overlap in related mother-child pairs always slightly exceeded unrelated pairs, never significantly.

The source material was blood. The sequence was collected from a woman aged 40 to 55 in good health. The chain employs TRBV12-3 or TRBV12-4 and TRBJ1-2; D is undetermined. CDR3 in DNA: TGTGCCAGCAGTACTCACAGATCTATCTATGGCTACACCTTC. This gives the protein CASSTHRSIYGYTF.